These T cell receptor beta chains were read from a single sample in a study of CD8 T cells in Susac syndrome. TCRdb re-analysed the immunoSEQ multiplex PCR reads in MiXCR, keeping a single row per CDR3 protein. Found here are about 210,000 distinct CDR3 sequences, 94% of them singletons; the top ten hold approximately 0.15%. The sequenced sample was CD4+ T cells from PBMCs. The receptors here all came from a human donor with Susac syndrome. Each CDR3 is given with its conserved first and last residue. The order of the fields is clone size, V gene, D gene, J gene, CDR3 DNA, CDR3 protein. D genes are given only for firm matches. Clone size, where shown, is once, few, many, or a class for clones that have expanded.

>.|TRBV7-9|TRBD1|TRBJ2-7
TGTGCCAGCAGCGCCGGGACAGGGGCGGGCGAGCAGTACTTC
CASSAGTGAGEQYF
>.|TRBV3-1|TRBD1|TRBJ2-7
TGTGCCAGCAGCCAACGCCGGACAGGGGGCTACGAGCAGTACTTC
CASSQRRTGGYEQYF
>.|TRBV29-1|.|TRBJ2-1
TGCAGCCACGGCAAAGGGAACAATGAGCAGTTCTTC
CSHGKGNNEQFF
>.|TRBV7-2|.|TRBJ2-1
TGTGCCAGCAGCTCAGGGTCCTACAATGAGCAGTTCTTC
CASSSGSYNEQFF
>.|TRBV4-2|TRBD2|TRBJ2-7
TGTGCCAGCTCCGCGAAGCGGGGGGACTCCTACGAGCAGTACTTC
CASSAKRGDSYEQYF
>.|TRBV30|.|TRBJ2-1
TGTGCCTGGAGTGTAAGCGGATACAATGAGCAGTTCTTC
CAWSVSGYNEQFF
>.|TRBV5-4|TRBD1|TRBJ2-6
TGTGCCAGCAGTATACAACAGGGGTCTGGGGCCAACGTCCTGACTTTC
CASSIQQGSGANVLTF
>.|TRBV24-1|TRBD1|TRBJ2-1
TGTGCCACCGGGACAGGGGGCAATGAGCAGTTCTTC
CATGTGGNEQFF
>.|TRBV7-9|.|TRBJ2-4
TGTGCCAGCAGCTCGGAGGGGGCCAAAAACATTCAGTACTTC
CASSSEGAKNIQYF
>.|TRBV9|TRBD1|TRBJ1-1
TGTGCCAGCAGCGTAACCGGGACAGGGGATGCTTTCTTT
CASSVTGTGDAFF
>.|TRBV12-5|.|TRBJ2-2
TGTGCTAGTGGAATCGAGAGAGGCAGCTCGAACACCGGGGAGCTGTTTTTT
CASGIERGSSNTGELFF
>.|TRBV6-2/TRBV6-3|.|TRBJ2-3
TGTGCCAGCAGAGACTCCGAGAGCACAGATACGCAGTATTTT
CASRDSESTDTQYF
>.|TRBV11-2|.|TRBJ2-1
TGTGCCAGCAGCTCTCGGACAGGGAGGGACAATGAGCAGTTCTTC
CASSSRTGRDNEQFF
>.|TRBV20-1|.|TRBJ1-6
TGCAGTGGAGAGGGGGGCCTGAGCTCCTATAATTCACCCCTCCACTTT
CSGEGGLSSYNSPLHF
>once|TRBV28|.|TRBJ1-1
TGTGCCAGCCACGCGCCTGCTAACACTGAAGCTTTCTTT
CASHAPANTEAFF
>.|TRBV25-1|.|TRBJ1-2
TGTGCCAGCAGGCAAGGGAACTATGGCTACACCTTC
CASRQGNYGYTF